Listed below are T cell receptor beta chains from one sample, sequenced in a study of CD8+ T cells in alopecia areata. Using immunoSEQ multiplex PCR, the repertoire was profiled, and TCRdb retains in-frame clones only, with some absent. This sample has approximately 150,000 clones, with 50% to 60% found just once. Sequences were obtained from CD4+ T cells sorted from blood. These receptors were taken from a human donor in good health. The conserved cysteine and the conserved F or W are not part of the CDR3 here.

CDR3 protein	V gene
ASSYSTQGRREQY	TRBV6-5
ASALQGRGYEQY	TRBV7-6
ASSLVPGGRYNEQF	TRBV7-9
ASRQQGPTEAF	TRBV27
SVEKTTSGRIVFDEQF	TRBV29-1
SVLAGGNNEQF	TRBV29-1
AILGTKGAQY	TRBV10-3
SVGQGGNTEAF	TRBV29-1
ASSSSSYEQY	TRBV18
ASSGTGTGVETQY	TRBV5-4
AGDRGPTNTGELF	TRBV7-9
AWQGPGANVLT	TRBV30
ASSVGTGYEAF	TRBV9
ASSLVGRDRGFNQPQH	TRBV7-9
ASSLRGLAGAADTQY	TRBV7-6
ASSQGLAEPAAQY	TRBV5-4
GARASGRRDTQY	TRBV10-3
ASSRGGSYNEQF	TRBV6-1
ASSQPTSGSADTQY	TRBV4-1
ASTTNTEAF	TRBV19
ASSRRLAGDNEQF	TRBV6-5
ASSLLKISRRSLNEQF	TRBV7-9
ASSLAGRVEKLF	TRBV5-6
ASRVPGSEKLF	TRBV6-5
ASSISGQETQY	TRBV6-6
ASSQDLFATDTQY	TRBV4-1
ASTHGAGETQY	TRBV11-2
ASSSTEDYGYT	TRBV7-2
ASSDYNLAGGGVDEQF	TRBV2
ASSALAGGKQF	TRBV2
ASNLQANYGYT	TRBV6-5
ASSLARVEETQY	TRBV13
ASSPKGLPLGEF	TRBV14
ASSLSGSGEQF	TRBV11-2
SAIRDSSRDDYNEQF	TRBV29-1
SARTSGEQF	TRBV20-1
ASSYGLGEQY	TRBV6-6
ACQNRRDSYNEQF	TRBV30
SVTPGWTEAF	TRBV29-1
ATSRLTAAYEQY	TRBV15
ASRRTGLGSYEQY	TRBV5-1
ASSLVGGANEKLF	TRBV7-6
ASSLFTGSYNEQF	TRBV5-6
SVDPGQGAADTQY	TRBV29-1
ASSSFRTRPQETQY	TRBV11-2
SARDGSYEQY	TRBV29-1
ASMRGTGGQPQH	TRBV6-1
ASGGGDYGYT	TRBV5-4